Listed here are 23 T cell receptor beta chains from one sample, sequenced in a study of cytomegalovirus exposure and HLA in healthy donors. Vbeta (60) and Jbeta (13) primers were used in the PCR. Clones were read by immunoSEQ multiplex PCR, and TCRdb kept only the in-frame ones, dropping some. The sample lists some 150,000 clones, 60% to 85% seen once, with 3% in the top ten. The sequencing input was PBMCs. These receptors all come from a man in his forties in good health and CMV-seropositive.

The chain links TRBV30 to TRBJ1-2, with a weak D call TRBD1 (5 bases). The CDR3 consists of 11 residues. V gave up 4 bases and J gave up 4 bases, with 7 bases separating them. Germline CDR1 is GTSNPN and CDR2 is SVGIG (reference sequence). The chain's CDR3 is CAWTGLYGYTF. In DNA, the CDR3 is TGTGCCTGGACAGGGCTCTATGGCTACACCTTC.

This rearrangement joins TRBV6-5 to TRBJ2-7; 11 bases are shared with TRBD2. V was pared by 6 bases and J by 4 bases, with 8 bases of the junction left unmatched. Looked up from germline, CDR1 is MNHEY and CDR2 is SVGAGI. The length of the CDR3 is 15 residues. In DNA, the CDR3 is TGTGCCAGCAGCTTCGGAGCTAGCGGGAGGTACGAGCAGTACTTC. It codes for CASSFGASGRYEQYF.

The sample holds a few counts of this clone. V gene TRBV27 combines with J gene TRBJ2-1, with 8 bases that match TRBD2. Trimming removed 3 bases from V and 15 bases from J; junction bases left unmatched: 4. Germline V gene data show CDR1 as MNHEY and CDR2 as SMNVEV (reference sequence). There are 11 residues in the CDR3. The CDR3 spells CASSLGLVLFF. For the CDR3, the DNA is TGTGCCAGCAGTTTGGGACTAGTCTTGTTCTTC.

The chain joins TRBV4-2 to TRBJ2-6; D gene uncertain. V dropped 0 bases and J dropped 1 base, with 7 bases sitting between them. Germline lookup yields CDR1 LGHNA and CDR2 YNFKEQ. The CDR3 is made up of 16 amino acids. This CDR3 reads CASSQDGASGANVLTF. DNA for the CDR3: TGTGCCAGCAGCCAAGACGGAGCTTCTGGGGCCAACGTCCTGACTTTC.

The rearrangement joins TRBV27 to TRBJ2-1; 10 positions agree with TRBD2. With 6 bases clipped from V and 0 bases from J, the junction kept 2 bases outside the gene matches. The length of the CDR3 is 15 residues. CDR1 and CDR2 from the germline V gene are MNHEY and SMNVEV (reference sequence). CDR3 in DNA: TGTGCCAGCAGATCTAGCGGGAGCTCCTACAATGAGCAGTTCTTC. The encoded protein is CASRSSGSSYNEQFF.

V and J are TRBV2 and TRBJ2-1; TRBD2 agrees at 8 bases. Germline V gene lookup returns CDR1 SNHLY and CDR2 FYNNEI. The CDR3 sequence is 15 residues long. Trimming took 7 bases from V and 7 from J; bases not matched to a gene: 12. The CDR3 region has the DNA TGTGCCAGCACCCTGAGGACTAGCCTAAGAAATGAGCAGTTCTTC. Translating gives CASTLRTSLRNEQFF.

The gene calls are TRBV28 and TRBJ2-5; possibly TRBD2 for D (5 bases). The J call is uncertain, as TRBJ2-7 better fits the DNA end. CDR1 and CDR2 (germline): MDHEN, SYDVKM. The CDR3 sequence is 16 residues long. Written as DNA, the CDR3 is TGTGCCAGCAGTTCCCCCGGGGTGCCGATCTCCTACGAGCAGTACTTC. This sequence encodes CASSSPGVPISYEQYF.

This rearrangement joins TRBV21-1 to TRBJ2-2; the D call in the table, TRBD2, was not verified against the DNA. TRBV21-1 counts as a pseudogene. The CDR3 loop spans 16 amino acids. The CDR3 here is CASSKGRREGTGELFF. The CDR3 DNA reads TGTGCCAGCAGCAAAGGTCGCAGGGAGGGCACCGGGGAGCTGTTTTTT.

Here the CDR3 reads CASSVARETDTQYF. CDR3 nucleotides: TGTGCCAGCAGCGTAGCCCGGGAAACAGATACGCAGTATTTT. This chain uses TRBV9 with TRBJ2-3; D might be TRBD2 (5 bases). V dropped 0 bases and J dropped 3 bases, with 8 bases sitting between them. CDR3 size: 14 residues. CDR1 is SGDLS and CDR2 is YYNGEE in the germline V gene.

The chain combines TRBV18 with TRBJ1-2; TRBD1 might be the D (5 bases). V lost 6 bases and J lost 7, with 15 bases in between. Germline V gene sequence: CDR1 KGHSH, CDR2 LQKENI. The CDR3 spans 13 residues. Here the CDR3 reads CASSPGGVAGYTF. Written as DNA, the CDR3 is TGTGCCAGCTCGCCGGGGGGGGTGGCTGGCTACACCTTC.

The rearrangement links TRBV30 to TRBJ1-5, with D tentatively TRBD1 (6 bases). V lost 3 bases and J 5 bases, leaving 17 bases between the germline ends. The V gene's germline CDR1 is GTSNPN and CDR2 SVGIG (reference sequence). This CDR3 has 15 residues. The CDR3 bases are TGTGCCTGGAGCGGGGGGGCCTTGCGGGATCAGCCCCAGCATTTT. Its translation is CAWSGGALRDQPQHF.

The CDR3 is CASSFPSGGQETQYF. The CDR3 nucleotides are TGTGCCAGCAGCTTTCCTAGCGGGGGACAAGAGACCCAGTACTTC. V is TRBV5-4 and J is TRBJ2-5, with 10 bases lining up with TRBD2. CDR1 is SGHNT, CDR2 YYREEE, per germline (reference sequence). The CDR3 totals 15 residues. Trimming at V came to 2 bases and at J to 2 bases, leaving 3 bases not matched to a gene. Drawing the rest from reference TRBV5-4 and TRBJ2-5, the complete variable domain is ETGVTQSPTHLIKTRGQQVTLRCSSQSGHNTVSWYQQALGQGPQFIFQYYREEENGRGNFPPRFSGLQFPNYSSELNVNALELDDSALYLCASSFPSGGQETQYFGPGTRLLVL.

With respect to this clone: At one end the junction does not follow the germline gene, possibly because of a read error. The genes are TRBV7-9 and TRBJ2-7; 11 bases fit TRBD1. The germline V gene has CDR1 SEHNR and CDR2 FQNEAQ (reference sequence). The length of the CDR3 is 15 residues. CDR3 nucleotides: TGTTCCAGCAGCTTAGCCGGGACAGGGGGGTACGAGCAGTACTTC. Translated: CSSSLAGTGGYEQYF.

The V call is TRBV30, the J call TRBJ1-4, with D perhaps TRBD1 (6 bases). Trimming cost V 3 bases and J 7 bases, with 12 bases left between them. Germline V CDR1 and CDR2: GTSNPN, SVGIG (reference sequence). This CDR3 comprises 13 residues. In nucleotides, the CDR3 is TGTGCCTGGAGGGGCAGGGGATTTGAAAAACTGTTTTTT. Translation: CAWRGRGFEKLFF.

The chain employs TRBV19 and TRBJ2-7, with 7 bases matching TRBD1. Germline CDR1 reads LNHDA; CDR2 reads SQIVND (reference sequence). This CDR3 is 15 amino acids long. J was trimmed by 2 bases and V by 5 bases; bases with no gene match: 9. CDR3 sequence: CASSAQGSSAYEQYF. For the CDR3, the DNA is TGTGCCAGTAGTGCACAGGGGAGCTCTGCCTACGAGCAGTACTTC.

For this clone: Other nucleotide sequences from this sample produce the same CDR3. The rearrangement joins TRBV6-5 to TRBJ2-7, with 11 positions matching TRBD1. CDR1 and CDR2 from the germline V gene are MNHEY and SVGAGI. J lost 3 bases, V lost 0 bases, and 1 base had no gene match. The CDR3 is made up of 15 amino acids. The CDR3 here is CASSYSGTGGYEQYF. The CDR3 nucleotides read TGTGCCAGCAGTTACTCCGGGACAGGGGGCTACGAGCAGTACTTC.

In this sample, this clone turned up a few times. A single base separates this from a much larger clone, so it may be a read error. This chain's CDR3 is CASSLKGGRLNTEAFF. CDR3 DNA: TGTGCCAGCAGCTTAAAAGGCGGGCGGTTGAACACTGAAGCTTTCTTT. The rearrangement links TRBV2 to TRBJ1-1; D gene unclear. Germline values: CDR1 SNHLY, CDR2 FYNNEI. V lost 6 bases and J lost 0, with 17 bases in between. This CDR3 is 16 amino acids long.

This chain links TRBV25-1 with TRBJ2-1, with a tentative D call TRBD1 (5 bases). The CDR3 loop spans 16 amino acids. The V and J ends lost 2 bases and 3 bases respectively, with 14 bases between them. The germline V gene encodes CDR1 MGHDK and CDR2 SYGVNS. CDR3 nucleotide sequence: TGTGCCAGCAGTGAACAGACAGCTAACTACTACAATGAGCAGTTCTTC. As protein: CASSEQTANYYNEQFF.

The V call is TRBV6-1, the J call TRBJ2-5, with TRBD1 identical over 8 bases. Germline V gene lookup returns CDR1 MNHNS and CDR2 SASEGT. V gave up 7 bases and J gave up 4 bases; unmatched junction bases: 5. The CDR3 is 13 amino acids. CDR3 protein: CASTRDRRETQYF. The CDR3 DNA reads TGTGCCAGCACCCGGGACAGGCGAGAGACCCAGTACTTC.

V and J are TRBV14 and TRBJ2-1; perhaps TRBD2 as D (5 bases). Trimming took off 1 base at V and 3 bases at J, with 10 bases between the two ends. The CDR3 is 15 amino acids. Germline V gene lookup returns CDR1 SGHDN and CDR2 FVKESK. CDR3 amino acids: CASSQVEDFYNEQFF. The CDR3 region has the DNA TGTGCCAGCAGCCAAGTGGAGGACTTCTACAATGAGCAGTTCTTC.

This clone was recorded only once. The chain employs TRBV5-1 and TRBJ1-6; D gene ambiguous. This CDR3 contains 16 residues. The germline V and J ends were trimmed by 3 bases and 5 bases, with 15 bases remaining between them. Germline V gives CDR1 SGHRS, CDR2 YFSETQ. The CDR3 loop is CASSSQVPSNNSPLHF. The CDR3 coding sequence is TGCGCCAGCAGCTCACAAGTTCCATCAAATAATTCACCCCTCCACTTT.

This clone has only one observation. The CDR3 DNA follows: TGTGCCATCAGCGCTACAGGGGTCAGCTCCTACAATGAGCAGTTCTTC. Amino acids: CAISATGVSSYNEQFF. The V gene is TRBV10-3, the J gene TRBJ2-1; 7 bases line up with TRBD1. This CDR3 spans 16 amino acids. CDR1 is ENHRY and CDR2 is SYGVKD in the germline V gene. Trimming cost V 6 bases and J 0 bases; bases outside gene matches: 8.

The rearrangement uses TRBV19 and TRBJ2-2; 7 positions agree with TRBD1. This CDR3 spans 13 amino acids. Germline V lookup: CDR1 LNHDA, CDR2 SQIVND (reference sequence). Trimming took 6 bases from V and 16 from J; bases not matched to a gene: 14. The chain's CDR3 is CASSSGTGADQFF. The CDR3 coding sequence is TGTGCCAGTAGCTCCGGAACAGGGGCGGATCAGTTTTTT.